These 4 T cell receptor beta chains originate from one sample sequenced in a study of T cell responses to AZD1222 COVID-19 vaccine (dated by TCRdb to the early 2020s). The library relied on the immunoSEQ multiplex PCR assay. TCRdb limited this immuneACCESS table to in-frame rearrangements with V and J called. A share of clones is missing; checked studies link under half to unresolved V genes, and the rest is unexplained. In this sample the table shows approximately 120,000 clones, over 90% of which occur a single time. The top ten clones comprise around 0.91% of the sample. Reading the label with the study, this specimen's time point is: baseline before first vaccination. The material was peripheral blood, obtained on day 0 of AZD1222 vaccination. Receptors originate from an adult in good health.

The J gene is TRBJ2-7, the V gene TRBV7-9; maybe TRBD2 (5 bases). The germline gives CDR1 SEHNR, CDR2 FQNEAQ (reference sequence). V lost 2 bases, J lost 0 bases, and 14 bases lay in between. The length of the CDR3 is 16 residues. Here the CDR3 reads CASSLLGLQSSYEQYF. CDR3 DNA sequence: TGTGCCAGCAGCTTATTAGGACTGCAAAGCTCCTACGAGCAGTACTTC.

V gene TRBV11-2 combines with J gene TRBJ1-6, with TRBD1 as a possible D gene (5 bases). Trimming cost V 5 bases and J 8 bases, with 13 bases left between them. Germline V gives CDR1 SGHAT, CDR2 FQNNGV. The CDR3 loop spans 14 amino acids. The DNA for the CDR3 is TGTGCCAGCAGCCTCGACAGTTCTTATTCACCCCTCCACTTT. Encoded protein: CASSLDSSYSPLHF.

The chain joins TRBV19 to TRBJ2-7; D is perhaps TRBD1 or TRBD2 (5 bases each). V was trimmed by 4 bases and J by 3 bases, leaving 13 bases between them. The CDR3 spans 14 residues. Per germline, CDR1 LNHDA and CDR2 SQIVND (reference sequence). This CDR3 reads CASSRDGENYEQYF. The CDR3 nucleotides are TGTGCCAGTAGTAGGGACGGGGAGAACTACGAGCAGTACTTC.

V gene TRBV2 combines with J gene TRBJ1-6, with 11 bases identical to TRBD1. Germline V gene sequence: CDR1 SNHLY, CDR2 FYNNEI. The CDR3 runs to 18 residues. With 11 bases clipped from V and 7 bases from J, the junction kept 19 bases outside the gene matches. CDR3 residues: CAASRTGGYGIRNSPLHF. In DNA form, the CDR3 reads TGTGCCGCCTCCCGGACAGGGGGCTACGGAATTAGGAATTCACCCCTCCACTTT.